This entry describes one TCR beta chain. Germline V gene sequence: CDR1 SEHNR, CDR2 FQNEAQ (reference sequence). V trimming: 5 bases; J trimming: 4 bases; junction bases outside the gene matches: 11. CDR3 size: 16 residues. Data came from immunoSEQ multiplex PCR; TCRdb stores just in-frame clones and leaves some out. The table has some 170,000 clones, 87% seen once; the top ten hold approximately 1.4%. The data were taken from a study of blood T cell repertoires in COVID-19. This receptor was taken from a woman aged 45-60 years with acute or convalescent COVID-19. Material: peripheral blood. The gene calls are TRBV7-9 and TRBJ2-3, with 8 bases aligning to TRBD1. As DNA, the CDR3 is TGTGCCAGCAGCAAACAAACAGGGGGAATCGCAGATACGCAGTATTTT. This translates into CASSKQTGGIADTQYF.